Shown below are 3 T cell receptor beta chains from a single sample sequenced in a study of T cell repertoires in aging, cancer and after chemotherapy. Peripheral blood genomic DNA, not sorted cells or RNA, was the template. Multiplex touch-down PCR with TRB-A/B primers amplified rearranged V-D-J TRB sequences. Each CDR3 protein is one row after TCRdb ran MiXCR on the multiplex PCR reads. The repertoire holds about 13,000 distinct CDR3 sequences, with 26% as singletons. What was sequenced was blood. These receptors all stem from a human donor in good health.

This clonotype is termed medium-sized (0.01 to 0.1%). This chain joins TRBV6-5 and TRBJ2-1; no clear D gene. The CDR3 runs 16 residues. Trimming cost V 2 bases and J 0 bases, with 11 bases left between them. Germline assignment: CDR1 MNHEY and CDR2 SVGAGI. The CDR3 coding sequence is TGTGCCAGCAGTTACGTGAGGTTGGCCTCCTACAATGAGCAGTTCTTC. Encoded protein: CASSYVRLASYNEQFF.

Within the sample, this clonotype is medium-sized. The chain is built from TRBV30 and TRBJ2-2, with 8 bases fitting TRBD1. The CDR3 consists of 15 residues. Germline V CDR1 and CDR2: GTSNPN, SVGIG (reference sequence). V gave up 6 bases and J gave up 3 bases; unmatched junction bases: 9. DNA of the CDR3: TGTGCCTGCCCTTGGCAGGGGGCCTACACCGGGGAGCTGTTTTTT. Translating gives CACPWQGAYTGELFF.

The chain employs TRBV29-1 and TRBJ2-7, with 8 nucleotides matching TRBD1. The J call is in doubt because the DNA end fits TRBJ2-5 better. The CDR3 runs 13 residues. CDR1 SQVTM and CDR2 ANQGSEA come from the germline V gene. DNA for the CDR3: TGCAGCGTTGCTGACAGGGGCGGGGAGACCCAGTACTTC. Translating it yields CSVADRGGETQYF.